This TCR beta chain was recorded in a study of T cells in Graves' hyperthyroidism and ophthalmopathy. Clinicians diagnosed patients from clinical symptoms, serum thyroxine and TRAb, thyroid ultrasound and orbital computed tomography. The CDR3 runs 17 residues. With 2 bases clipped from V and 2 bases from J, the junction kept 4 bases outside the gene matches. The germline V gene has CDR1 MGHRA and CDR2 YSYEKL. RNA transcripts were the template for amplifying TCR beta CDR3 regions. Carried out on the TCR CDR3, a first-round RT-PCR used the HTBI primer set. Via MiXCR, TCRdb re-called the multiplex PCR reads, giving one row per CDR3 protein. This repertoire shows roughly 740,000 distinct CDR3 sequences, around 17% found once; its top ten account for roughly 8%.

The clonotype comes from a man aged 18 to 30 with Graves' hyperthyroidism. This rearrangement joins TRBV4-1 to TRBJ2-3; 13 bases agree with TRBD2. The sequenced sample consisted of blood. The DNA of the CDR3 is TGCGCCAGCAGCCAAATACTAGCGGGAGGGGCCACAGATACGCAGTATTTT. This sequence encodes CASSQILAGGATDTQYF.